These 10 T cell receptor beta chains were all obtained from the same sample, sequenced in a study of T cell responses to AZD1222 COVID-19 vaccine. Libraries were prepared by immunoSEQ multiplex PCR; TCRdb keeps only in-frame clonotypes and omits some of them. The sample records over 130,000 clones, approximately 94% being singletons. Material: peripheral blood, obtained on day 0 of AZD1222 vaccination. The source of these receptors is an adult in good health.

The V call is TRBV6-5, the J call TRBJ2-1; D not resolved. The V and J ends lost 6 bases and 0 bases respectively, with 9 bases between them. Germline CDR1 and CDR2: MNHEY and SVGAGI. The CDR3 spans 14 residues. The CDR3 sequence is CASRGATSYNEQFF. The CDR3 nucleotides read TGTGCCAGCAGGGGTGCCACCTCCTACAATGAGCAGTTCTTC.

This chain joins TRBV7-8 and TRBJ1-1; maybe TRBD1 (5 bases). The CDR3 totals 16 residues. Between the trimmed V and J ends, which lost 7 bases and 3 bases, there was a span of 21 bases. Germline V gene sequence: CDR1 SGHVS, CDR2 FQNEAQ. The CDR3 nucleotides read TGTGCCAGCACCCCTTACTCCGGGGCCTGGGACACTGAAGCTTTCTTT. It translates to CASTPYSGAWDTEAFF. The variable domain in full, completed from reference TRBV7-8 and TRBJ1-1, reads GAGVSQSPRYKVAKRGQDVALRCDPISGHVSLFWYQQALGQGPEFLTYFQNEAQLDKSGLPSDRFFAERPEGSVSTLKIQRTQQEDSAVYLCASTPYSGAWDTEAFFGQGTRLTVV.

This chain connects TRBV5-1 to TRBJ2-7; D not resolved. In germline, CDR1 is SGHRS, CDR2 YFSETQ. V was cut by 0 bases and J by 3 bases, with 13 bases left in between. The CDR3 consists of 15 residues. CDR3: CASSLGQGPFYEQYV. The DNA of the CDR3 is TGCGCCAGCAGCTTGGGACAAGGACCCTTCTACGAGCAGTACGTC.

The CDR3 nucleotides are TGCGCCAGCAGCCTCTGGGGACCACTCACCGGGGAGCTGTTTTTT. This sequence encodes CASSLWGPLTGELFF. The J gene is TRBJ2-2, the V gene TRBV4-1; either TRBD1 or TRBD2 may fit D (5 bases each). V was pared by 4 bases and J by 4 bases, with 13 bases between. Germline CDR1 and CDR2: MGHRA and YSYEKL. The CDR3 totals 15 residues.

The chain uses TRBV4-1 and TRBJ1-6; D uncertain. Deletions cut 0 bases from V and 7 bases from J, with 7 bases between. This CDR3 is 14 amino acids long. Germline V gives CDR1 MGHRA, CDR2 YSYEKL. CDR3 protein: CASSQEVLNSPLHF. The CDR3 nucleotides read TGCGCCAGCAGCCAAGAGGTGTTAAATTCACCCCTCCACTTT.

The chain joins TRBV6-5 to TRBJ1-2; TRBD1 might be the D (5 bases). Trimming pared 5 bases from V and 4 bases from J, leaving 17 bases between. This CDR3 has 15 amino acids. Germline CDR1 and CDR2: MNHEY and SVGAGI. CDR3 loop: CASSPRGKGPYGYTF. The DNA of the CDR3 is TGTGCCAGCAGTCCCCGGGGCAAGGGGCCCTATGGCTACACCTTC.

The chain combines TRBV6-5 with TRBJ2-5; 10 positions agree with TRBD2. This CDR3 spans 15 amino acids. V shed 6 bases, J shed 4 bases, and the junction held 8 bases outside the gene matches. In germline, CDR1 is MNHEY, CDR2 SVGAGI. The CDR3: CASSRTSGRVETQYF. DNA of the CDR3: TGTGCCAGCAGCCGGACTAGCGGCCGGGTAGAGACCCAGTACTTC.

The genes are TRBV3-1 (or the pseudogene TRBV3-2) and TRBJ2-5; D is perhaps TRBD1 (6 bases). CDR3 length: 18 residues. Germline CDR1 is LGHDT and CDR2 is YNNKEL (reference sequence). Trimming took off 1 base at V and 1 base at J, with 19 bases between the two ends. CDR3 protein: CASSQAKWGRRFQETQYF. The CDR3 coding sequence is TGTGCCAGCAGCCAAGCTAAATGGGGGCGGAGGTTCCAAGAGACCCAGTACTTC.

Only one count was recorded for this clone. The rearrangement joins TRBV28 to TRBJ2-5; 9 bases match TRBD1. The CDR3 runs to 18 residues. The V segment lost 1 base and the J segment 2 bases; nucleotides outside the gene matches: 11. Germline lookup yields CDR1 MDHEN and CDR2 SYDVKM. The CDR3: CASSLFPRTGETQETQYF. DNA of the CDR3: TGTGCCAGCAGTTTATTCCCAAGGACAGGGGAGACACAAGAGACCCAGTACTTC.

DNA for the CDR3: TGTGCCAGCAGCCAAAATTATGGGACAGGGGCCCTGTTGGGCACTGAAGCTTTCTTT. It yields the protein CASSQNYGTGALLGTEAFF. The chain employs TRBV7-9 and TRBJ1-1; TRBD1 matches 10 bases. Germline V lookup: CDR1 SEHNR, CDR2 FQNEAQ (reference sequence). Germline trimming cut 5 bases from V and 4 bases from J; bases unmatched to any gene: 19. This CDR3 spans 19 amino acids.